A selection of T cell receptor beta chains follows, all from one sample in a study of shared clonotypes between healthy human individuals. TCRdb's table, derived via immunoSEQ multiplex PCR, lists solely in-frame clones and lacks some. This table holds about 1 million clones, around 78% found once. Source material: memory CD4+ T cells from PBMCs. These receptors all come from a man in his late teens or twenties in good health. Some clones in this sample may be carry-over from other donors' samples. Both conserved end residues are part of each CDR3. Fields, in order: V gene, clone size, J gene, D gene, CDR3 DNA, CDR3 protein. A D gene is named only where the DNA matches it firmly. Size tells how often a clone was seen (once, few, many) or the class of an expanded clone, and some rows leave it out.

>TRBV11-2|few|TRBJ2-7|.
TGTGCCAGCAGCTTAGATCGTCGGGGCGCGCAGTACTTC
CASSLDRRGAQYF
>TRBV28|.|TRBJ2-3|.
TGTGCCATTCTAGACCGCGAGTCCACAGATACGCAGTATTTT
CAILDRESTDTQYF
>TRBV6-1|.|TRBJ1-4|TRBD1
TGTGCCAGCAGTCGAGGACAGGGTGAAAAACTGTTTTTT
CASSRGQGEKLFF
>TRBV6-1|.|TRBJ2-7|.
TGTGCCAGCAGTGAAACGGTCCACGAGCAGTACTTC
CASSETVHEQYF
>TRBV30|few|TRBJ1-4|.
TGTGCCTGGAGTGTATCCCCCGGTACCTACCTTCATTTT
CAWSVSPGTYLHF
>TRBV11-3|few|TRBJ2-6|.
TGTGCCAGCAGCTTAGCTGGGGCCAACGTCCTGACTTTC
CASSLAGANVLTF
>TRBV28|.|TRBJ2-7|TRBD2
TGTGCCAGCAGGCGGACTAGCCGCTTCTACGAGCAGTACTTC
CASRRTSRFYEQYF
>TRBV20-1|.|TRBJ2-1|.
TGCAGTGCCAGCGGTCAGTTCTTC
CSASGQFF
>TRBV19|.|TRBJ1-3|TRBD1
TGTGCCAGTAGTACCCGGGACAGGACCTACTCTGGAAACACCATATATTTT
CASSTRDRTYSGNTIYF
>TRBV1|.|TRBJ2-1|.
TGCACCAGCAGCCGACCGGGACTTAGCTCCTACAATGAGCAGTTCTTC
CTSSRPGLSSYNEQFF
>TRBV5-1|.|TRBJ1-1|.
TGCGCCAGCAGCTTGGCCGGGCTCACTGAAGCTTTCTTT
CASSLAGLTEAFF
>TRBV19|.|TRBJ2-2|.
TGTGCCAGTAGTATTGGGGGAGACGGCACCGGGGAGCTGTTTTTT
CASSIGGDGTGELFF
>TRBV11-1|.|TRBJ2-6|TRBD1
TGTGCCAGCAGCTTTTACAGGGGAATCCGCTCTGGGGCCAACGTCCTGACTTTC
CASSFYRGIRSGANVLTF
>TRBV7-3|.|TRBJ1-1|.
TGTGCCAGCAGCAGTACAGAGTACACTGAAGCTTTCTTT
CASSSTEYTEAFF
>TRBV5-1|.|TRBJ2-5|.
TGCGCCAGCAGCTTGGGCGCCGGGGAGACCCAGTACTTC
CASSLGAGETQYF
>TRBV9|.|TRBJ1-2|.
TGTGCCAGCAGCGTAGACGGAGTAAATGGCTACACCTTC
CASSVDGVNGYTF
>TRBV18|.|TRBJ1-3|.
TGTGCCAGCTCATCCTTGACAGGCAGCTCTGGAAACACCATATATTTT
CASSSLTGSSGNTIYF
>TRBV29-1|.|TRBJ2-3|TRBD2
TGCAGCGTTGCGGGGGGACTAGTAGGCACAGATACGCAGTATTTT
CSVAGGLVGTDTQYF
>TRBV5-6|.|TRBJ1-1|.
TGTGCCAGCAGCCAAGGACAGAGGAATACTGAAGCTTTCTTT
CASSQGQRNTEAFF
>TRBV7-3|few|TRBJ2-3|.
TGTGCCAGCAGCTTAGACTCGAGCACAGATACGCAGTATTTT
CASSLDSSTDTQYF
>TRBV6-1|.|TRBJ1-5|.
TGTGCCAGCAGTGGAACAGGCCCAATATTGGATCAGCCCCAGCATTTT
CASSGTGPILDQPQHF
>TRBV5-4|.|TRBJ1-1|.
TGTGCCAGCAGCTTGGGGTTCGGGGCCACTGAAGCTTTCTTT
CASSLGFGATEAFF
>TRBV5-1|.|TRBJ2-7|.
TGCGCCAGCAGCCCGGAGCGGGCGACCTACGAGCAGTACTTC
CASSPERATYEQYF
>TRBV19|few|TRBJ1-4|TRBD1
TGTGCCAGTAGTATGGGGACAGGCGTTGAAAAACTGTTTTTT
CASSMGTGVEKLFF
>TRBV5-4|few|TRBJ2-4|.
TGTGCCAGCAGCGGAAGGGCCGGTGGCATTCAGTACTTC
CASSGRAGGIQYF
>TRBV27|few|TRBJ2-2|.
TGTGCCAGCAGTTTATCCGGATTTACCGGGGAGCTGTTTTTT
CASSLSGFTGELFF
>TRBV5-5|.|TRBJ1-1|.
TGTGCCAGCAGCTTGAATGCAGGGGATGAAGCTTTCTTT
CASSLNAGDEAFF
>TRBV7-3|.|TRBJ2-5|.
TGTGCCAGCAGCTTAATGCCCGGGAAGGAGACCCAGTACTTC
CASSLMPGKETQYF
>TRBV11-3|many|TRBJ2-1|.
TGTGCCAGCAGCTTAGAATCGGGTCAGCAGTTCTTC
CASSLESGQQFF
>TRBV29-1|few|TRBJ1-4|TRBD1
TGCAGCGTTGCGGGAGACAGGGGGAGAGAAAAACTGTTTTTT
CSVAGDRGREKLFF
>TRBV5-1|.|TRBJ2-7|.
TGCGCCAGCAGCTTAAAGAACAGGGACTACGAGCAGTACTTC
CASSLKNRDYEQYF
>TRBV7-2|.|TRBJ2-1|.
TGTGCCAGCAGCTTAGAATGGACTAACAATGAGCAGTTCTTC
CASSLEWTNNEQFF
>TRBV6-1|.|TRBJ1-1|.
TGTGCCAGCAGTATACATACTCTGAACACTGAAGCTTTCTTT
CASSIHTLNTEAFF
>TRBV2|.|TRBJ1-4|TRBD1
TGTGCCAGCAGCTCCGGGACAGGGGCCGAAAAACTGTTTTTT
CASSSGTGAEKLFF
>TRBV29-1|.|TRBJ1-1|.
TGCAGCGGGTCGGGTGTGAACACTGAAGCTTTCTTT
CSGSGVNTEAFF
>TRBV5-4|.|TRBJ1-1|TRBD1
TGTGCCAGCAGCCTATCCGGGACAGGAGCTTACACTGAAGCTTTCTTT
CASSLSGTGAYTEAFF
>TRBV6-5|once|TRBJ1-2|TRBD1
TGTGCCAGCGCCCGGACAGGGCGAACCTATGGCTACACCTTC
CASARTGRTYGYTF
>TRBV25-1|once|TRBJ2-7|.
TGTGCCAGCAGTGGGCGGACAGTTGACGAGCAGTACTTC
CASSGRTVDEQYF
>TRBV30|.|TRBJ1-2|TRBD1
TGTGCCTGGAGTCGTACAGGGGTGGGCTATGGCTACACCTTC
CAWSRTGVGYGYTF
>TRBV28|.|TRBJ2-5|.
TGTGCCAGCAGTTTTGGGGGAGAACAAGAGACCCAGTACTTC
CASSFGGEQETQYF
>TRBV9|.|TRBJ2-4|.
TGTGCCAGCAGCGTAGGTGGGGAGAAAAACATTCAGTACTTC
CASSVGGEKNIQYF
>TRBV6-9|.|TRBJ1-2|.
TGTGCCAGCAGTTCCCCCGGACGGATGAATGGCTACACCTTC
CASSSPGRMNGYTF
>TRBV6-1|.|TRBJ1-2|.
TGTGCCAGCAGTGAATCCCCAGGTCGTGGAAATCGGGTTGGCTACACCTTC
CASSESPGRGNRVGYTF
>TRBV18|.|TRBJ2-5|.
TGTGCCAGCTCACCTTATCGAGACACGAAAGAGACCCAGTACTTC
CASSPYRDTKETQYF
>TRBV5-1|.|TRBJ2-3|.
TGCGCCAGCAGCTCGGGACGACAGGCTAGCACAGATACGCAGTATTTT
CASSSGRQASTDTQYF
>TRBV19|.|TRBJ2-7|TRBD1
TGTGCCAGTAGTACCGAACAAGGGGGCAGACGTAGCGAGCAGTACTTC
CASSTEQGGRRSEQYF
>TRBV11-1|.|TRBJ2-4|.
TGTGCCAGCAGCTATCAGGGAGGCAAAAACATTCAGTACTTC
CASSYQGGKNIQYF
>TRBV2|.|TRBJ1-2|.
TGTGCCAGCAGCGTGGTAGGGGATCCCTATGGCTACACCTTC
CASSVVGDPYGYTF
>TRBV30|.|TRBJ2-3|TRBD2
TGTGCCTGGCTTGCCACCGGGACTAGTACGCAGTATTTT
CAWLATGTSTQYF
>TRBV18|few|TRBJ2-7|.
TGTGCCAGCTCACCACGGACCGAGTCCTACGAGCAGTACTTC
CASSPRTESYEQYF
>TRBV7-9|.|TRBJ1-2|.
TGTGCCAGCAGCCTAGCTCCGGGATACAACTATGGCTACACCTTC
CASSLAPGYNYGYTF
>TRBV29-1|.|TRBJ2-1|.
TGCAGCGTCGGGGACGCCAATGGGCAGTTCTTC
CSVGDANGQFF
>TRBV29-1|.|TRBJ2-3|TRBD2
TGCAGCCTCCCCTTGGTAGCGGGAGTTTTAGATACGCAGTATTTT
CSLPLVAGVLDTQYF
>TRBV29-1|.|TRBJ2-1|TRBD2
TGCAGCGTTTCCGGGACTAGCGGGAGAATAATCCATGAGCAGTTCTTC
CSVSGTSGRIIHEQFF
>TRBV5-4|.|TRBJ1-4|TRBD1
TGTGCCAGCAGCCGACAGGGGGAAGGAGAAAAACTGTTTTTT
CASSRQGEGEKLFF